The sequence of this TCR beta chain was determined in a study of blood T cell repertoires in COVID-19. V was pared by 5 bases and J by 0 bases, with 14 bases between. This CDR3 is 17 amino acids long. From germline, CDR1 is SGHTA and CDR2 FQGTGA. Original analysis: It was from reference gene primer amplification that nucleated cell counts were estimated. Profiled with immunoSEQ multiplex PCR; TCRdb holds only in-frame clones, not every one. The DNA was the basis for D and trimming; V, J and clone size are from that table. The sample has about 140,000 clones; about 83% are singletons. This clone was counted between two and nine times.

The sequenced sample consisted of peripheral blood. The receptor was isolated from a human donor in a cohort sampled during active COVID-19. V gene TRBV7-3 combines with J gene TRBJ2-6; perhaps TRBD1 as D (6 bases). The CDR3 loop reads CASSLQGGGSGANVLTF. In DNA, the CDR3 is TGTGCCAGCAGCCTACAGGGTGGTGGCTCTGGGGCCAACGTCCTGACTTTC.